The 5 T cell receptor beta chains given below trace back to one sample, sequenced in a study of shared clonotypes between healthy human individuals. TCRdb keeps only in-frame clones here, not all; method: immunoSEQ multiplex PCR. The table has some 240,000 clones, over 50% seen once. The material sequenced was memory CD4+ T cells sorted from blood. Subset described: CD45RA-negative fraction. The receptors were gathered from a man under 40 in good health.

The V gene is TRBV7-9, the J gene TRBJ1-1; TRBD1 agrees at 8 bases. Trimming removed 10 bases from V and 4 bases from J; junction bases left unmatched: 8. Germline assignment: CDR1 SEHNR and CDR2 FQNEAQ (reference sequence). The CDR3 spans 13 residues. DNA of the CDR3: TGTGCCACCACGACAGGGGTCGCCACTGAAGCTTTCTTT. Translation gives CATTTGVATEAFF.

The V call is TRBV7-9, the J call TRBJ2-1; tentative D call: TRBD1 (5 bases). V was shortened by 1 base and J by 11 bases, with 18 bases between the two germline ends. Germline V gene lookup returns CDR1 SEHNR and CDR2 FQNEAQ (reference sequence). The CDR3 contains 15 residues. The CDR3: CASSLVSGQGYQQFF. CDR3 coding DNA: TGTGCCAGCAGCTTAGTGTCAGGTCAGGGTTATCAGCAGTTCTTC.

The count of this clone is one. This chain uses TRBV30 with TRBJ1-5; D is perhaps TRBD1 (6 bases). Germline-derived CDR1 and CDR2 are GTSNPN and SVGIG (reference sequence). Trimming pared 3 bases from V and 1 base from J, leaving 16 bases between. The CDR3 contains 16 residues. In DNA form, the CDR3 reads TGTGCCTGGAGGGGGGGCGGTTGGTCGAGCAATCAGCCCCAGCATTTT. Protein sequence: CAWRGGGWSSNQPQHF.

This rearrangement joins TRBV7-8 to TRBJ1-1; perhaps TRBD1 as D (6 bases). This CDR3 is built from 17 residues. The V end lost 1 base, the J end lost 1 base, and 16 bases lay between the germline ends. The V gene's germline CDR1 is SGHVS and CDR2 FQNEAQ. DNA for the CDR3: TGTGCCAGCAGCTTAGGAGTCGGACAGCTACGGAACACTGAAGCTTTCTTT. Translated: CASSLGVGQLRNTEAFF.

This clone was detected a few times. Other nucleotide sequences in the sample specify the same CDR3. The CDR3 DNA is TGCGCCAGCAGCTTGGCGGGAGGAGAAGATACGCAGTATTTT. Protein product: CASSLAGGEDTQYF. The chain employs TRBV5-1 and TRBJ2-3; 7 bases line up with TRBD2. Germline trimming cut 0 bases from V and 5 bases from J; bases unmatched to any gene: 3. This CDR3 comprises 14 residues. Germline CDR1 reads SGHRS; CDR2 reads YFSETQ.